Listed here are 26 T cell receptor beta chains from one sample, sequenced in a study of T-cell memory formation after mild COVID-19. Via MiXCR, TCRdb re-called the 5' RACE reads, giving one row per CDR3 protein. The sample has about 390,000 distinct CDR3 sequences, under 25% seen once. Source material: PBMCs or a T cell subset sorted from them (not recorded which). These receptors were collected from an adult woman who had mild COVID-19 (a few samples of this study predate the infection). Cell type and time point are not known.

The J gene is TRBJ1-5, the V gene TRBV7-9; TRBD1 is a possible D gene (5 bases). CDR1 and CDR2 from the germline V gene are SEHNR and FQNEAQ (reference sequence). The CDR3 consists of 14 residues. V lost 5 bases and J 8 bases, leaving 16 bases between the germline ends. The CDR3 region has the DNA TGTGCCAGCAGCGGGAAAGGGGCTGTAGAGCCCCAGCATTTT. This gives the protein CASSGKGAVEPQHF.

The chain uses TRBV14 and TRBJ2-1, with D perhaps TRBD1 (5 bases). Between the trimmed V and J ends, which lost 2 bases and 0 bases, there was a span of 23 bases. CDR3 length: 20 residues. The germline V gene has CDR1 SGHDN and CDR2 FVKESK. The CDR3 reads CASSQKPGPAAKSSYNEQFF. The CDR3 DNA is TGTGCCAGCAGCCAAAAACCAGGGCCAGCAGCCAAAAGCTCCTACAATGAGCAGTTCTTC.

This chain uses TRBV12-3 or TRBV12-4 with TRBJ1-5; a possible D gene is TRBD1 (6 bases). V was clipped by 6 bases and J by 4 bases, with 13 bases between them. CDR3 length: 14 residues. CDR3 region: CASRLQGTNQPQHF. The CDR3 DNA follows: TGTGCCAGCAGACTACAGGGAACTAATCAGCCCCAGCATTTT.

There are a few counts of this clonotype. The gene calls are TRBV12-3 or TRBV12-4 and TRBJ1-2; 9 nucleotides match TRBD1. The CDR3 covers 13 residues. After removal of 1 base from V and 6 bases from J, the junction contained 0 bases not matched to a gene. In nucleotides, the CDR3 is TGTGCCAGCAGTTTAGGGACAGGGGATGGCTACACCTTC. Translating it yields CASSLGTGDGYTF.

The gene calls are TRBV6-5 and TRBJ1-2; D remains ambiguous. Germline CDR1 and CDR2: MNHEY and SVGAGI. The CDR3 is 14 amino acids. Trimming left V 5 bases short and J 5 bases short, with 15 bases between. In nucleotides, the CDR3 is TGTGCCAGCAGTCTACACGAGTCGGCGTATGGCTACACCTTC. Amino acids: CASSLHESAYGYTF.

This chain links TRBV19 with TRBJ1-1, with 10 bases identical to TRBD1. The CDR3 extends over 12 amino acids. The V segment lost 6 bases and the J segment 9 bases; nucleotides outside the gene matches: 4. Germline CDR1 LNHDA, CDR2 SQIVND (reference sequence). CDR3 region: CASSRDRGQAFF. As DNA, the CDR3 is TGTGCCAGTAGCCGGGACAGGGGCCAAGCTTTCTTT.

In DNA, the CDR3 is TGCAGCGTTGAGGAGCAGGGGAACACTGAAGCTTTCTTT. Amino acid sequence: CSVEEQGNTEAFF. V gene TRBV29-1 combines with J gene TRBJ1-1, with a possible D match to TRBD1 (5 bases). This CDR3 is 13 amino acids long. Deletions cut 3 bases from V and 1 base from J, with 9 bases between. The V gene's germline CDR1 is SQVTM and CDR2 ANQGSEA.

A few counts support this clonotype. This chain connects TRBV6-5 to TRBJ2-3; D might be TRBD1 (5 bases). Trimming removed 5 bases from V and 0 bases from J, with 12 bases in between. Germline assignment: CDR1 MNHEY and CDR2 SVGAGI. CDR3 size: 15 residues. The CDR3 DNA reads as TGTGCCAGCAGTAGACAGAAGTCTAGCACAGATACGCAGTATTTT. It codes for CASSRQKSSTDTQYF.

There are a few counts of this clonotype. Germline and junction disagree at one end, which may indicate a read error. The V gene is TRBV15, the J gene TRBJ2-1; D is undetermined. CDR3 length equals 12 residues. Germline V gene lookup returns CDR1 LNHNV and CDR2 YYDKDF (reference sequence). The CDR3: CATSRERMGLVF. The CDR3, as DNA: TGTGCCACCAGCAGAGAGAGGATGGGGTTGGTCTTC.

This clonotype was seen ten or more times. The chain carries TRBV7-6 and TRBJ2-3; 8 positions agree with TRBD1. The CDR3 spans 15 residues. J gave up 4 bases and V 1 base, and 4 bases lay outside the gene matches. From germline, CDR1 is SGHVS and CDR2 FNYEAQ. CDR3 DNA sequence: TGTGCCAGCAGCTTAGTAGCAGGGGGCGCAGATACGCAGTATTTT. Amino acid sequence: CASSLVAGGADTQYF.

The chain links TRBV2 to TRBJ1-2; tentative D call: TRBD1 (5 bases). The V end lost 7 bases, the J end lost 2 bases, and 17 bases lay between the germline ends. Germline V gives CDR1 SNHLY, CDR2 FYNNEI. CDR3 length: 15 residues. The CDR3 loop reads CASTFGGDGNYGYTF. CDR3 sequence (DNA): TGTGCCAGCACCTTTGGAGGGGACGGAAACTATGGCTACACCTTC.

This clonotype was seen only a few times. The chain couples TRBV20-1 to TRBJ2-3, with D possibly TRBD2 on 6 matching bases. The CDR3 loop spans 14 amino acids. Germline V gives CDR1 DFQATT, CDR2 SNEGSKA (reference sequence). Trimming took 2 bases from V and 4 from J, leaving 13 bases between them. The CDR3: CSARPAGLPDTQYF. As DNA, the CDR3 is TGCAGTGCTAGACCGGCGGGGCTCCCAGATACGCAGTATTTT.

This clonotype was seen once. The V gene is TRBV2, the J gene TRBJ1-5; D ambiguous. Germline assignment: CDR1 SNHLY and CDR2 FYNNEI. The CDR3 is made up of 12 amino acids. V was cut by 8 bases and J by 7 bases, with 12 bases left in between. This chain's CDR3 is CASANPAQPQHF. The CDR3 DNA reads TGTGCCAGCGCGAACCCCGCCCAGCCCCAGCATTTT.

This clonotype was observed at least ten times. CDR3 sequence (DNA): TGCAGTGCTAGAGTTAACTATGGCTACACCTTC. It codes for CSARVNYGYTF. V is TRBV20-1 and J is TRBJ1-2; D is ambiguous. The CDR3 loop spans 11 amino acids. CDR1 and CDR2 from the germline V gene are DFQATT and SNEGSKA (reference sequence). With 1 base removed from V and 1 base from J, the gap between germline ends came to 1 base.

This clonotype has a count of ten or more. J is TRBJ2-6 and V is TRBV7-3; D gene unclear. V was shortened by 5 bases and J by 4 bases, with 15 bases between the two germline ends. CDR3 length: 16 amino acids. CDR1 SGHTA and CDR2 FQGTGA come from the germline V gene. CDR3 residues: CASSANPQSGANVLTF. Written as DNA, the CDR3 is TGTGCCAGCAGCGCAAACCCCCAGTCAGGGGCCAACGTCCTGACTTTC. The full variable domain, rest sourced from reference TRBV7-3 and TRBJ2-6, is GAGVSQTPSNKVTEKGKYVELRCDPISGHTALYWYRQSLGQGPEFLIYFQGTGAADDSGLPNDRFFAVRPEGSVSTLKIQRTERGDSAVYLCASSANPQSGANVLTFGAGSRLTVL.

This sequence joins TRBV5-8 and TRBJ1-1; 9 nucleotides agree with TRBD1. The CDR3 has 14 amino acids. Germline lookup yields CDR1 SGHTS and CDR2 YDEGEE. Unmatched junction bases numbered 5, after V lost 4 bases and J lost 4 bases. The CDR3 loop is CASSPGQGSTEAFF. The CDR3 nucleotides read TGTGCCAGCAGCCCAGGACAGGGGAGCACTGAAGCTTTCTTT.

This clonotype was recorded a few times. The genes are TRBV5-1 and TRBJ2-1; D possibly matches TRBD1 or TRBD2 (6 bases each). Germline V lookup: CDR1 SGHRS, CDR2 YFSETQ. The CDR3 loop spans 15 amino acids. Trimming stripped 1 base from V and 2 bases from J, with 10 bases between. As DNA, the CDR3 is TGCGCCAGCAGCTTGAAGGGGGAGGCCTACAATGAGCAGTTCTTC. This encodes CASSLKGEAYNEQFF.

This clonotype was found many times. This chain uses TRBV3-1 with TRBJ2-5, with 11 bases identical to TRBD2. The CDR3 has 14 residues. Germline CDR1 LGHDT, CDR2 YNNKEL (reference sequence). V lost 5 bases to trimming and J lost 4 bases; unmatched junction nucleotides: 3. For the CDR3, the DNA is TGTGCCAGCAGCTCCGGGACTAGCGGAGAGACCCAGTACTTC. This sequence encodes CASSSGTSGETQYF.

The chain joins TRBV5-1 to TRBJ2-3; 8 bases agree with TRBD1. The CDR3 has 14 amino acids. Germline CDR1 and CDR2: SGHRS and YFSETQ. V gave up 6 bases and J gave up 2 bases; unmatched junction bases: 5. The DNA of the CDR3 is TGCGCCAGCACTCGGACAGGGTCCACAGATACGCAGTATTTT. The encoded protein is CASTRTGSTDTQYF.

V usage is TRBV6-1 and J usage is TRBJ2-5; D gene ambiguous. Trimming left V 10 bases short and J 4 bases short, with 4 bases between. Germline assignment: CDR1 MNHNS and CDR2 SASEGT. The CDR3 totals 9 residues. DNA for the CDR3: TGTGCCACCGCAGAGACCCAGTACTTC. This translates into CATAETQYF.

The rearrangement links TRBV20-1 to TRBJ2-1, with TRBD2 matching over 9 bases. The CDR3 loop spans 18 amino acids. The germline V gene has CDR1 DFQATT and CDR2 SNEGSKA (reference sequence). After removal of 1 base from V and 6 bases from J, the junction contained 16 bases not matched to a gene. The CDR3 region is CSARVARDLAGVINEQFF. The CDR3 nucleotides read TGCAGTGCTAGAGTCGCACGGGACTTAGCGGGGGTGATCAATGAGCAGTTCTTC.

Only a few counts were recorded for this clonotype. The gene calls are TRBV6-2 or TRBV6-3 and TRBJ2-5; TRBD2 aligns across 8 bases. CDR3 length: 16 residues. Germline CDR1 MNHEY, CDR2 SVGEGT. Trimming took 5 bases from V and 0 from J; bases not matched to a gene: 8. CDR3 coding DNA: TGTGCCAGCAGTCGGCGGGAGGAGGCGTACCAAGAGACCCAGTACTTC. Protein: CASSRREEAYQETQYF.

This clonotype was seen more than once but under ten times. The V and J genes are TRBV11-3 and TRBJ2-3; D ambiguous. Between the trimmed V and J ends, which lost 1 base and 0 bases, there was a span of 14 bases. CDR1 and CDR2 (germline): SGHNT, YENEEA. This CDR3 has 17 residues. Here the CDR3 DNA reads TGTGCCAGCAGCTTAGGCCCGGCTCCCTCTAGCACAGATACGCAGTATTTT. It specifies CASSLGPAPSSTDTQYF.

The V and J genes are TRBV11-2 and TRBJ2-7; tentatively, D is TRBD1 (6 bases). V was trimmed by 3 bases and J by 4 bases, leaving 16 bases between them. The CDR3 loop spans 15 amino acids. Per the germline V gene, CDR1 is SGHAT and CDR2 is FQNNGV. As DNA, the CDR3 is TGTGCCAGCAGCTTTTCGGACAGCATCTCATACGAGCAGTACTTC. It is translated as CASSFSDSISYEQYF.

The CDR3 protein is CASSSSPTTTSTDTQYF. Written as DNA, the CDR3 is TGTGCCAGCAGCTCCTCACCGACTACCACTAGCACAGATACGCAGTATTTT. The rearrangement links TRBV7-2 to TRBJ2-3, with D perhaps TRBD2 (5 bases). Deletions cut 4 bases from V and 0 bases from J, with 17 bases between. This CDR3 region has 17 residues. Germline CDR1 reads SGHTA; CDR2 reads FQGNSA.

This clonotype was observed a handful of times. The chain employs TRBV7-8 and TRBJ2-4; 9 nucleotides align to TRBD2. The CDR3 has 16 amino acids. The germline CDR1 and CDR2 sequences are SGHVS and FQNEAQ. J gave up 9 bases and V 1 base, and 10 bases lay outside the gene matches. DNA for the CDR3: TGTGCCAGCAGCTTAGGGCCTCTAGCGGGGAGGGGCATTCAGTACTTC. The encoded protein is CASSLGPLAGRGIQYF.